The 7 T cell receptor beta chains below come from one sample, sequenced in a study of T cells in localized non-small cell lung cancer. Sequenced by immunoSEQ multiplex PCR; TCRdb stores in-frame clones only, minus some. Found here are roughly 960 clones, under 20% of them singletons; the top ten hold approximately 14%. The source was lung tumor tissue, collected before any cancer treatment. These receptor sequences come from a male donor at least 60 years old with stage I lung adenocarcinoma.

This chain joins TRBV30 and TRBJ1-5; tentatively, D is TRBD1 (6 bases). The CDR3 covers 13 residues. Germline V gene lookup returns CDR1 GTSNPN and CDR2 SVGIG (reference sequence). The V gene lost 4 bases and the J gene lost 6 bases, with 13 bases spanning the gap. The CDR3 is CAWTAGEGQPQHF. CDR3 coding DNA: TGTGCCTGGACGGCAGGGGAGGGTCAGCCCCAGCATTTT.

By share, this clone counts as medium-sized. The CDR3 nucleotides are TGTGCCAGCAGCGGACAGGGCGGTACAGATACGCAGTATTTT. This encodes CASSGQGGTDTQYF. The V gene is TRBV6-8, the J gene TRBJ2-3, with TRBD1 identical over 8 bases. V dropped 6 bases and J dropped 3; count of bases not matched to a gene: 5. CDR3 size: 14 residues. Germline values: CDR1 MNHGY, CDR2 SAAAGT.

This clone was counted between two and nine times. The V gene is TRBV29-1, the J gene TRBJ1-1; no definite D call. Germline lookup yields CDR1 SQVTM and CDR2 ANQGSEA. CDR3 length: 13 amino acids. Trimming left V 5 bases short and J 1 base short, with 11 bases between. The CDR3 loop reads CSVTETQNTEAFF. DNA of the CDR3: TGCAGCGTTACTGAGACACAGAACACTGAAGCTTTCTTT.

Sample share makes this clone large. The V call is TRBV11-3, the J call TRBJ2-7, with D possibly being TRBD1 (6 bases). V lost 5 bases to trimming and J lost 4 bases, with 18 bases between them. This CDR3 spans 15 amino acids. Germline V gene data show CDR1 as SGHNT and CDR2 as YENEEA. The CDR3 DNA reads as TGTGCCAGCAGCACCGAAAAGACAGGTTCTTACGAGCAGTACTTC. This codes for CASSTEKTGSYEQYF.

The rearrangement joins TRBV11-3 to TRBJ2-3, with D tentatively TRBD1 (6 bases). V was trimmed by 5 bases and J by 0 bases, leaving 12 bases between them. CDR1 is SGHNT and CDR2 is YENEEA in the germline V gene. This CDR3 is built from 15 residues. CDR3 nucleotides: TGTGCCAGCAGCCTTCGGGGACAAAGCACAGATACGCAGTATTTT. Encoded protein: CASSLRGQSTDTQYF.

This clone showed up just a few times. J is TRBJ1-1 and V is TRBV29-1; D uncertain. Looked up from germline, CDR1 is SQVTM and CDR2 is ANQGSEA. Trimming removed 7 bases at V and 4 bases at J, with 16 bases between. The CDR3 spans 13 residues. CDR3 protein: CSARVPLATEAFF. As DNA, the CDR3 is TGCAGCGCGAGGGTCCCGCTTGCCACTGAAGCTTTCTTT.

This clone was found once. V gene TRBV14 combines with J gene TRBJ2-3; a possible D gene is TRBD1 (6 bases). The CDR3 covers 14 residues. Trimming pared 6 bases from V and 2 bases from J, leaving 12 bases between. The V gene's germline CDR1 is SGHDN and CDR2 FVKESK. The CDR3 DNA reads TGTGCCAGCAGGGACAGCCCCTACACAGATACGCAGTATTTT. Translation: CASRDSPYTDTQYF.